A selection of T cell receptor beta chains follows, all from one sample in a study of T cell responses to AZD1222 COVID-19 vaccine. TCRdb keeps only in-frame clones here, not all; method: immunoSEQ multiplex PCR. The data contain roughly 110,000 clones, approximately 84% of them singletons. The specimen comprised peripheral blood, sampled on day 0 of AZD1222 vaccination. These receptors were obtained from an adult in good health. Both conserved end residues are part of each CDR3. The D gene is left open where the match is weak. Expanded clones get a size class; other rows say once, few or many, or leave the size out.

d_gene	v_gene	abundance	j_gene	CDR3nt	CDR3aa
TRBD2	TRBV25-1	.	TRBJ2-7	TGTGCCAGCAGTGATCCTAATAGCGGGAGCTCCTACGAGCAGTACTTC	CASSDPNSGSSYEQYF
.	TRBV7-2	.	TRBJ1-3	TGTGCCAGCAGCTTAATGGGTCAGGGAGGAAACACCATATATTTT	CASSLMGQGGNTIYF
.	TRBV19	.	TRBJ2-3	TGTGCCAGTAGTAAGCTTAGTGGAAAGGACAGAGATACGCAGTATTTT	CASSKLSGKDRDTQYF
.	TRBV6-5	once	TRBJ2-7	TGTGCCAGCATTATGGGGACCGCGGAAAGCTACGAGCAGTACTTC	CASIMGTAESYEQYF
.	TRBV28	few	TRBJ2-5	TGTGCCAGCAGTTTGTCGGTAAGGCGGGGATTAGAGACCCAGTACTTC	CASSLSVRRGLETQYF
.	TRBV4-2	.	TRBJ2-7	TGTGCCAGCAGCCAAGACTCTTACGAGCAGTACTTC	CASSQDSYEQYF
.	TRBV4-1	.	TRBJ2-3	TGCGCCAGCAGCCCCAGCAAAGGGACGAGCACAGATACGCAGTATTTT	CASSPSKGTSTDTQYF
.	TRBV4-3	.	TRBJ1-1	TGCGCCAGCAGCCAATACATATTATCCACTGAAGCTTTCTTT	CASSQYILSTEAFF
.	TRBV12-3/TRBV12-4	.	TRBJ2-7	TGTGCCAGCAGTCTGTTAAACGAGCAGTACTTC	CASSLLNEQYF
TRBD1	TRBV28	.	TRBJ1-2	TGTGCCAGCAGTTGGGGACAGAACTATGGCTACACCTTC	CASSWGQNYGYTF
.	TRBV18	.	TRBJ2-7	TGTGCCAGCTCTTTGTCAGCGGAGTACGAGCAGTACTTC	CASSLSAEYEQYF
.	TRBV21-1	once	TRBJ2-3	TGTGCCAGCAGCATGTCCCCCAACTTTTCAAGCACTAGCGGGAGGGACACAGATACGCAGTATTTT	CASSMSPNFSSTSGRDTDTQYF
TRBD1	TRBV7-2	.	TRBJ1-1	TGTGCCAGCAGCCCACCGCCGACAGGGGGCGCACTAGCTTTCTTT	CASSPPPTGGALAFF
TRBD2	TRBV7-6	.	TRBJ2-1	TGTGCCAGCAGCTTGCGGCCGGGAGGGAACGGTGAGCAGTTCTTC	CASSLRPGGNGEQFF
TRBD1	TRBV5-1	few	TRBJ2-7	TGCGCCAGCAGCCGGGGGAACAGGGGGCTGGAAGAGCAGTACTTC	CASSRGNRGLEEQYF
.	TRBV28	once	TRBJ1-4	TGTGCCAGCAGCTGGGGCCACGCAACTAATGAAAAACTGTTTTTT	CASSWGHATNEKLFF
TRBD1	TRBV7-9	.	TRBJ2-3	TGTGCCAGCAGCTTACGACGGACAGGGGAGTCAGATACGCAGTATTTT	CASSLRRTGESDTQYF
.	TRBV28	.	TRBJ2-5	TGTGCCAGCAGTTCGACACTCCATGGGACCCAGTACTTC	CASSSTLHGTQYF
.	TRBV20-1	once	TRBJ1-1	TGCAGTGCTGGGACTAGGCAAGCTTTCTTT	CSAGTRQAFF
TRBD1	TRBV11-3	.	TRBJ2-2	TGTGCCAGCAGCCGGCAAGGACAGGGGACGGGCGGGGAGCTGTTTTTT	CASSRQGQGTGGELFF
TRBD1	TRBV19	once	TRBJ2-4	TGTGCCAGTAGTAGGGACAGTGGGGTCGGAAACATTCAGTACTTC	CASSRDSGVGNIQYF
.	TRBV20-1	.	TRBJ2-7	TGCAGTGCTGGGGGAGGCTACGAGCAGTACTTC	CSAGGGYEQYF
TRBD2	TRBV6-5	.	TRBJ2-2	TGTGCCAGCAGTCGCGGGGGGGCGATCGGGGAGCTGTTTTTT	CASSRGGAIGELFF
.	TRBV30	once	TRBJ1-5	TGTGCCTGGAATACAGGGTCGGCTCAGCCCCAGCATTTT	CAWNTGSAQPQHF
.	TRBV20-1	.	TRBJ2-5	TGCAGTGCTAGCGAGACCCAGACCCAGTACTTC	CSASETQTQYF
.	TRBV5-1	.	TRBJ2-1	TGCGCCAGCAGTCCCCGAAACACCGGGACCCGACAGTTCTTC	CASSPRNTGTRQFF
TRBD2	TRBV6-2/TRBV6-3	.	TRBJ2-3	TGTGCCAGCAGTTCCCGCTCCCGACTAGCAGTAGGAGATACGCAGTATTTT	CASSSRSRLAVGDTQYF
.	TRBV28	.	TRBJ1-2	TGTGCCAGCAGCTTCGGACGAAGGGGCTACACCTTC	CASSFGRRGYTF
.	TRBV15	.	TRBJ1-2	TGTGCCACCAGCAGACCCCTCCCAGAGGCGCGTGGCTACACCTTC	CATSRPLPEARGYTF